This T cell receptor (beta chain) was identified during a study of blood T cells in healthy people across ages. Findings and limits, study-wide: The unsorted PBMCs prevented any conclusive comparison of naive versus antigen-experienced cells. Older age coincided with a roughly linear decline in TCR beta diversity per million T cells.

Turning to this clonotype: Its antigen is not known. This may stem from a read error, because a much larger clone lies one nucleotide away.

PCR was performed a second time for 7 to 11 cycles using a sample-barcoded 5' primer and a J-beta primer mix. Every sample gave at least 3 million paired-end reads containing CDR3. MiXCR, applied by TCRdb to the 5' RACE reads, yields one record per CDR3 protein. The sample lists fewer than 2,000,000 distinct CDR3 sequences; about 31% were seen once. Per germline, CDR1 SEHNR and CDR2 FQNEAQ (reference sequence). The CDR3 is made up of 16 amino acids. The chain is built from TRBV7-9 and TRBJ2-6, with TRBD1 as a possible D gene (5 bases). The source of this sequence is a woman aged 30 to 39 in good health. The sequenced material came from blood. CDR3 nucleotide sequence: TGTGCCAGCAGCTTAGGTTCCTTCTCTGGGGCCAACGTCCGGACTTTC. Protein product: CASSLGSFSGANVRTF.